The rows below give T cell receptor beta chains drawn from one sample of a study of identical twins. TCRdb reprocessed the 5' RACE reads via MiXCR and lists one record per CDR3 protein. The sample includes 450,000 to 600,000 distinct CDR3 sequences, 20% to 25% seen only once; the top ten take more than 0.4%. This same sample was also taken into another study, of yellow fever vaccine responses in identical twins.

The specimen sequenced was CD4+ T cells sorted from blood. These receptors originate from a woman aged 18-29 years in good health. CDR3s include the opening cysteine and the closing phenylalanine or tryptophan. A D gene is named only where the DNA matches it firmly. Clone sizes are given selectively: once, few, many, or a class where the clone is expanded.

j_call	clone_size	d_call	v_call	cdr3_nt	cdr3_aa
TRBJ2-1	-	TRBD2	TRBV24-1	TGTGCCACCAGTGAACGGACTAGCGGAAGCTCCTACAATGAGCAGTTCTTC	CATSERTSGSSYNEQFF
TRBJ2-3	-	TRBD2	TRBV20-1	TGCAGTGCTAGAGGGGATAGCGGGAGGGCAGATACGCAGTATTTT	CSARGDSGRADTQYF
TRBJ2-1	-	TRBD2	TRBV29-1	TGCAGCGTTGAAGTAACGGCGGGAGCGGCTGAGCAGTTCTTC	CSVEVTAGAAEQFF
TRBJ2-1	few	TRBD2	TRBV5-1	TGCGCCAGCAACCCGCTAGCGGGAGGTGATGAGCAGTTCTTC	CASNPLAGGDEQFF
TRBJ2-3	-	-	TRBV5-1	TGCGCCAGCAGCTTGGGCCCCTTAAGTTCAGATACGCAGTATTTT	CASSLGPLSSDTQYF
TRBJ1-5	few	TRBD1	TRBV20-1	TGCAGTGCTACCAGACAGGGGGCGAACAATCAGCCCCAGCATTTT	CSATRQGANNQPQHF
TRBJ1-5	-	-	TRBV12-3/TRBV12-4	TGTGCCAGCAGCTCTGACAGTATTAGCAATCAGCCCCAGCATTTT	CASSSDSISNQPQHF
TRBJ2-6	-	-	TRBV2	TGTGCCAGCAGTCAGGACCCGGAGGCGGGGGCCAACGTCCTGACTTTC	CASSQDPEAGANVLTF
TRBJ2-1	-	TRBD2	TRBV11-1	TGTGCCAGCAGCGAACATGGGGCCCCTAGCGGGAGAATGAGTGAGCAGTTCTTC	CASSEHGAPSGRMSEQFF
TRBJ2-3	few	-	TRBV12-3/TRBV12-4	TGTGCCAGCAGCACCACAGGGCGGAGCACAGATACGCAGTATTTT	CASSTTGRSTDTQYF
TRBJ2-3	-	-	TRBV11-2	TGTGCCAGCAGCTCGGTGATTAGTGCTAGCACAGATACGCAGTATTTT	CASSSVISASTDTQYF
TRBJ2-5	-	-	TRBV25-1	TGTGCCAGCAGTCTAGCAGGGGCGGAGACCCAGTACTTC	CASSLAGAETQYF
TRBJ2-1	-	-	TRBV4-1	TGCGCCAGCAGCCAAGTCGACAGAGACTACAATGAGCAGTTCTTC	CASSQVDRDYNEQFF
TRBJ2-3	-	-	TRBV10-3	TGTGCCATCAGTGAGAGTCCCCTTGACGGCGCAGATACGCAGTATTTT	CAISESPLDGADTQYF
TRBJ2-2	-	-	TRBV7-3	TGTGCCAGCAGCCCCGGTTTCGCCGGGGAGCTGTTTTTT	CASSPGFAGELFF
TRBJ2-3	few	TRBD2	TRBV20-1	TGCAGTGCTCCCCCGGGCTTAGCGGGGACAGATACGCAGTATTTT	CSAPPGLAGTDTQYF
TRBJ2-3	few	TRBD2	TRBV14	TGTGCCAGCAGCCCGGCGGGGGCAGATACGCAGTATTTT	CASSPAGADTQYF
TRBJ2-7	-	-	TRBV7-9	TGTGCCAGCAGCCACGACGGGAGCTCCTACGAGCAGTACTTC	CASSHDGSSYEQYF
TRBJ2-1	-	TRBD2	TRBV3-1	TGTGCCAGCAGCTTCCTAGCGGGATCGAATGAGCAGTTCTTC	CASSFLAGSNEQFF
TRBJ2-1	-	TRBD2	TRBV12-3/TRBV12-4	TGTGCCAGCAGAAGACCCCTTCATAGCGGGAGCTCCTACAATGAGCAGTTCTTC	CASRRPLHSGSSYNEQFF
TRBJ2-7	-	-	TRBV5-1	TGCGCCAGCAGCCTGGGAGCCCCCGGGGAGCAGTACTTC	CASSLGAPGEQYF
TRBJ2-1	few	-	TRBV10-3	TGTGCCATCAGTGAAGGTTTTGACAATGAGCAGTTCTTC	CAISEGFDNEQFF
TRBJ2-1	few	-	TRBV5-1	TGCGCCAGCAGACCCTGGATTAGCTCCTACAATGAGCAGTTCTTC	CASRPWISSYNEQFF
TRBJ1-1	few	-	TRBV4-1	TGCGCCAGCGGGGCCTGGCCGGGGGCTGAAGCTTTCTTT	CASGAWPGAEAFF
TRBJ2-2	-	TRBD1	TRBV20-1	TGCAGTGCCCAAATAAACCCCGGGACAGGGCTCGACGGGGAGCTGTTTTTT	CSAQINPGTGLDGELFF
TRBJ2-3	many	TRBD1	TRBV7-7	TGTGCCAGCAGCCCCGGGACAGACACAGATACGCAGTATTTT	CASSPGTDTDTQYF
TRBJ2-1	-	TRBD2	TRBV15	TGTGCCACCAGCAGAACACTAGCGGGAGGTCGGGACAATGAGCAGTTCTTC	CATSRTLAGGRDNEQFF
TRBJ2-1	few	-	TRBV12-3/TRBV12-4	TGTGCCAGCAGTTTATTCGGAGGGGGCCCTTCCTACAATGAGCAGTTCTTC	CASSLFGGGPSYNEQFF
TRBJ2-2	-	TRBD2	TRBV7-8	TGTGCCAGCAGCCCTCGGGGGGTAGAGACCGGGGAGCTGTTTTTT	CASSPRGVETGELFF
TRBJ1-1	few	-	TRBV6-5	TGTGCCAGCAGTTACTCGAGTATGGCCAGGAACACTGAAGCTTTCTTT	CASSYSSMARNTEAFF
TRBJ2-2	-	-	TRBV29-1	TGCAGCGCACGGGGGCGCGAAGCGGTGGCCGGGGAGCTGTTTTTT	CSARGREAVAGELFF
TRBJ1-2	few	-	TRBV10-3	TGTGCCATCAGTTCAGGAGACTATGGCTACACCTTC	CAISSGDYGYTF
TRBJ2-3	many	TRBD2	TRBV28	TGTGCCAGCAGCCCGGTCTATGGACTAGCGGGTAACACAGATACGCAGTATTTT	CASSPVYGLAGNTDTQYF
TRBJ2-3	-	TRBD2	TRBV7-8	TGTGCCAGCAGCTTAGCGCTTCGGCGGGGGGGCATAGATACGCAGTATTTT	CASSLALRRGGIDTQYF
TRBJ2-7	-	-	TRBV25-1	TGTGCCAGCAGTGATGGCAGAGACTCCTACGAGCAGTACTTC	CASSDGRDSYEQYF
TRBJ2-1	-	-	TRBV11-2	TGTGCCAGCAGCTTAAGGTCGGTCGGGAGCGGGAATGAGCAGTTCTTC	CASSLRSVGSGNEQFF
TRBJ1-2	few	-	TRBV9	TGTGCCAGCAGCGTAGAGGGAAATAATGGCTACACCTTC	CASSVEGNNGYTF
TRBJ1-2	few	TRBD1	TRBV5-1	TGCGCCAGCAGCTTGTACGACGGGACAGGCGACTATGGCTACACCTTC	CASSLYDGTGDYGYTF
TRBJ2-1	few	-	TRBV24-1	TGTGCCACCAGTGACCTTAGGGGAATAGGGGCGAGTGAGCAGTTCTTC	CATSDLRGIGASEQFF
TRBJ1-1	many	-	TRBV10-3	TGTGCCATCGGGTCAGTCAACCGGGTCACTGAAGCTTTCTTT	CAIGSVNRVTEAFF
TRBJ1-4	-	TRBD1	TRBV4-1	TGCGCCAGCAGCCGCCCCGGGACAGGGGATGAAAAACTGTTTTTT	CASSRPGTGDEKLFF
TRBJ2-5	-	-	TRBV10-2	TGCGCCAGCAGTGAGATCCCGGGGGCTAGTCGTAAAGAGACCCAGTACTTC	CASSEIPGASRKETQYF
TRBJ2-1	many	TRBD2	TRBV29-1	TGCAGCGTGCGAGCGGGAGGGCCCTCCTCCTACAATGAGCAGTTCTTC	CSVRAGGPSSYNEQFF
TRBJ2-2	-	TRBD2	TRBV3-1	TGTGCCAGCACCACGGGAGGGCCCTTCGTCGACGGGGAGCTGTTTTTT	CASTTGGPFVDGELFF
TRBJ2-7	few	-	TRBV19	TGTGCCAGTAGTAATGGCCGATCGGGAGCCACCTACGAGCAGTACTTC	CASSNGRSGATYEQYF
TRBJ1-1	few	TRBD1	TRBV3-1	TGTGCCAGCAGCAAAGGAAGGGGGCTAACCCTGAACACTGAAGCTTTCTTT	CASSKGRGLTLNTEAFF
TRBJ2-7	-	TRBD2	TRBV3-1	TGTGCCAGCAGTCCTATAGCGGGAGGGCCTCTTCTCGAGCAGTACTTC	CASSPIAGGPLLEQYF
TRBJ1-1	many	-	TRBV5-1	TGCGCCAGCAGCAGCTCGCACGGGGCGAACACTGAAGCTTTCTTT	CASSSSHGANTEAFF
TRBJ2-3	few	-	TRBV12-3/TRBV12-4	TGTGCCAGCAGACACAGACCTAGCACAGATACGCAGTATTTT	CASRHRPSTDTQYF
TRBJ1-4	few	-	TRBV12-3/TRBV12-4	TGTGCCAGCAGTACAAATAATGAAAAACTGTTTTTT	CASSTNNEKLFF
TRBJ2-1	-	-	TRBV5-1	TGCGCCAGCAGCCCCGGACGGGGAGCCAACAATGAGCAGTTCTTC	CASSPGRGANNEQFF
TRBJ2-3	few	-	TRBV9	TGTGCCAGCAGCGGGGAGGTAGGCGCTAGCACAGATACGCAGTATTTT	CASSGEVGASTDTQYF
TRBJ1-2	few	-	TRBV12-3/TRBV12-4	TGTGCCAGCAGTCCTCGAAGGACAGACGGCTACACCTTC	CASSPRRTDGYTF
TRBJ2-7	-	-	TRBV14	TGTGCCAGCAGCCAAAACAATGTAAGGCAGTACTTC	CASSQNNVRQYF
TRBJ2-1	-	-	TRBV7-8	TGTGCCAGCAGCTTCAAGAGAGTGGGGAATGAGCAGTTCTTC	CASSFKRVGNEQFF
TRBJ2-7	few	-	TRBV6-1	TGTGCCAGCAGGGAACCGGGACACACTTCGCGTTACTTC	CASREPGHTSRYF
TRBJ2-5	-	TRBD1	TRBV7-6	TGTGCCAGCAGCTACCGGACAGGCGGTGAAGAGACCCAGTACTTC	CASSYRTGGEETQYF
TRBJ2-1	-	-	TRBV21-1	TGTGCCAGCAGCAAAGCGCTACTCTACAATGAGCAGTTCTTC	CASSKALLYNEQFF
TRBJ2-7	-	-	TRBV6-2/TRBV6-3	TGTGCCAGCAGTTACTCAGGGGGATCCTACGAGCAGTACTTC	CASSYSGGSYEQYF